These T cell receptor beta chains were read from a single sample in a study of identical twins. TCRdb independently ran MiXCR on the 5' RACE reads; one entry per CDR3 protein. The sample has 250,000 to 300,000 distinct CDR3 sequences, around 8% seen once. Separately, the same data were catalogued under a study of yellow fever vaccine responses in identical twins.

The specimen sequenced was CD8+ T cells sorted from blood. Receptors were obtained from a woman between 18 and 30 years old in good health. Both conserved end residues are part of each CDR3. Each record gives: J gene, V gene, D gene, CDR3 protein. A D gene is named only where the DNA matches it firmly.

TRBJ2-7,TRBV27,NA,CASSLPGRYEQYF
TRBJ2-3,TRBV6-1,NA,CACRRAPTDTQYF
TRBJ2-5,TRBV6-2/TRBV6-3,NA,CATTVDFAPVETQYF
TRBJ2-3,TRBV6-5,NA,CASSYLSVGISTDTQYF
TRBJ2-3,TRBV5-1,TRBD1,CASSLGQGYTDTQYF
TRBJ2-5,TRBV3-1,TRBD1,CASSQVWTGEETQYF
TRBJ2-7,TRBV6-7,NA,CASSYNDGYF
TRBJ2-3,TRBV27,TRBD2,CASSESSGRTDTQYF
TRBJ2-1,TRBV6-2/TRBV6-3,TRBD2,CASRNRLAGRNEQFF
TRBJ1-1,TRBV5-6,NA,CASSLGHNMNTEAFF
TRBJ2-3,TRBV15,NA,CATSRGGLQDTQYF
TRBJ2-7,TRBV7-6,TRBD1,CASSPPGTGYEQYF
TRBJ2-1,TRBV6-1,TRBD2,CASSEIGTSSYNEQFF
TRBJ2-1,TRBV7-9,NA,CASSPRAGEQFF
TRBJ2-1,TRBV9,NA,CASSPPGGSNEQFF
TRBJ2-2,TRBV9,NA,CASSYANTGELFF
TRBJ2-1,TRBV11-2,TRBD2,CASSSGVGLADNEQFF
TRBJ2-7,TRBV10-3,NA,CAITAARSSYEQYF
TRBJ2-2,TRBV4-2,TRBD2,CASSQDSTTSWELFF